This T cell receptor beta chain comes out of a study of T cells after yellow fever vaccination. For TCR, cDNA came from 5'RACE template switching, which added a universal primer site and UMIs. TCRdb independently ran MiXCR on the 5' RACE reads; one entry per CDR3 protein. The sample yields 620,000 or so distinct CDR3 sequences, around 12% seen once. The CDR3 has 15 residues. V lost 0 bases and J lost 1, with 11 bases in between. The germline CDR1 and CDR2 sequences are SGHDT and YYEEEE. This clonotype was counted at least ten times. The starting material was PBMCs, obtained on the day of the yellow fever booster vaccination. The receptor's source is a man aged 25 to 40 who received the YFV17D yellow fever vaccine. The chain recombines TRBV5-6 with TRBJ2-7, with no clear D. The CDR3 protein is CASSLGGDISYEQYF. In DNA form, the CDR3 reads TGTGCCAGCAGCTTGGGTGGGGATATATCCTACGAGCAGTACTTC.